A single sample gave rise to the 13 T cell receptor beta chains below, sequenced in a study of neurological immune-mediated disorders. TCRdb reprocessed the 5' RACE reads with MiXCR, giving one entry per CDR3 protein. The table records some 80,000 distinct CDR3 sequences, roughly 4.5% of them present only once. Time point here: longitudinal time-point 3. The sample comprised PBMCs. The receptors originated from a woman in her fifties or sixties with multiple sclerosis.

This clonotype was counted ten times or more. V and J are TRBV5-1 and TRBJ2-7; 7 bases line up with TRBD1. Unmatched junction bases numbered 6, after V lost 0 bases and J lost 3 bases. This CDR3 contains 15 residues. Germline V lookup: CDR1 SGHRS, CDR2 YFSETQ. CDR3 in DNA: TGCGCCAGCAGCTTGGCCCCCGGGACAGACTACGAGCAGTACTTC. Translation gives CASSLAPGTDYEQYF.

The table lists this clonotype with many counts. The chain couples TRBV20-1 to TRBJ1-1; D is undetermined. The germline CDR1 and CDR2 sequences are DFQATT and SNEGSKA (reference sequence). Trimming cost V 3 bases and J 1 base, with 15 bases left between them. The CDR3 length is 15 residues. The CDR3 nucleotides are TGCAGTGCTAGCCGGCCGACCTCTGGGAACACTGAAGCTTTCTTT. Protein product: CSASRPTSGNTEAFF.

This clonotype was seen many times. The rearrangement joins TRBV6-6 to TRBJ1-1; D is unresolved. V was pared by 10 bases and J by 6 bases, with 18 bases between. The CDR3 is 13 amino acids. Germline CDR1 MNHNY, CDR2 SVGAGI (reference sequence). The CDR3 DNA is TGTGCCACCAAGAGACCTGGGTTGCCTGAAGCTTTCTTT. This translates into CATKRPGLPEAFF.

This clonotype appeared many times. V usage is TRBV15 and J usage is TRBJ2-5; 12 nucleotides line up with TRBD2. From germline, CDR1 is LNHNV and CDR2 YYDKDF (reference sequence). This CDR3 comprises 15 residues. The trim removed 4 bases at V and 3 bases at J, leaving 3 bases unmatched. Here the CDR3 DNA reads TGTGCCACCAGCACTCGGACTAGCGGGGAAGAGACCCAGTACTTC. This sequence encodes CATSTRTSGEETQYF.

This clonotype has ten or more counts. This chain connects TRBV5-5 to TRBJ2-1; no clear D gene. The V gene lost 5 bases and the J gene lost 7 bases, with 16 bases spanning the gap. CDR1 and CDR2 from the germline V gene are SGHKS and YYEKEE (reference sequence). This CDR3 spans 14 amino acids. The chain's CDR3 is CASRGDLGRNEQFF. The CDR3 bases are TGTGCCAGCAGGGGTGACTTAGGACGGAATGAGCAGTTCTTC.

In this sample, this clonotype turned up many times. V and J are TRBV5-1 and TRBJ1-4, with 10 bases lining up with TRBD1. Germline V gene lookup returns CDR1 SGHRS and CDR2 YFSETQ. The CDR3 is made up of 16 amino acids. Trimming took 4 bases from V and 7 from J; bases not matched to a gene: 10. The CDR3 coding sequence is TGCGCCAGCAGCCCGGGAAGGACAGGGGGAATTGAAAAACTGTTTTTT. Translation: CASSPGRTGGIEKLFF.

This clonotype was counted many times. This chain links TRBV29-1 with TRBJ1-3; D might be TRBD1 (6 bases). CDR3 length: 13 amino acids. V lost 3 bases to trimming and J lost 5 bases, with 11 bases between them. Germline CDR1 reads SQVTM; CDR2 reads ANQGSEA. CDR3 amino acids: CSVDPGGRNTIYF. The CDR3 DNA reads TGCAGCGTTGATCCGGGGGGCCGAAACACCATATATTTT.

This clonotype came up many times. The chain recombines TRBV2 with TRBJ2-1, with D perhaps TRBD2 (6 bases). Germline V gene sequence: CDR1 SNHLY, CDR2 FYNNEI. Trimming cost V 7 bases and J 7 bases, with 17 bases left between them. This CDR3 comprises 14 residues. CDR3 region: CASIGLAGGNEQFF. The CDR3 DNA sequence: TGTGCCAGCATCGGGCTAGCCGGAGGGAATGAGCAGTTCTTC.

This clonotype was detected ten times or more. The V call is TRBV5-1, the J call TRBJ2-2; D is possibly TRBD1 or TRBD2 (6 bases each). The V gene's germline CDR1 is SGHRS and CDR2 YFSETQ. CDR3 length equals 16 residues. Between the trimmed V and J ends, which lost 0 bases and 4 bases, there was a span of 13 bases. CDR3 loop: CASSLVVGGRTGELFF. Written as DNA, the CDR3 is TGCGCCAGCAGCTTGGTCGTCGGGGGCCGCACCGGGGAGCTGTTTTTT. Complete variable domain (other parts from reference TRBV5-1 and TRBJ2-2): KAGVTQTPRYLIKTRGQQVTLSCSPISGHRSVSWYQQTPGQGLQFLFEYFSETQRNKGNFPGRFSGRQFSNSRSEMNVSTLELGDSALYLCASSLVVGGRTGELFFGEGSRLTVL.

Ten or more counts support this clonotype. The CDR3 here is CSAPGGASGAYEQYF. The CDR3 coding sequence is TGCAGTGCGCCGGGGGGGGCTAGCGGGGCGTACGAGCAGTACTTC. This chain uses TRBV20-1 with TRBJ2-7, with 9 positions matching TRBD2. The ends lost 6 bases at V and 4 bases at J; junction bases unmatched: 13. CDR3 size: 15 residues. Germline CDR1 reads DFQATT; CDR2 reads SNEGSKA (reference sequence).

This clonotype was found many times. CDR3 sequence: CASSLGDYSQPQHF. The CDR3 coding sequence is TGCGCCAGCAGCTTGGGGGACTATTCCCAGCCCCAGCATTTT. The V gene is TRBV5-1, the J gene TRBJ1-5; D perhaps matches TRBD1 (5 bases). Trimming cost V 0 bases and J 7 bases, with 11 bases left between them. Germline V gene sequence: CDR1 SGHRS, CDR2 YFSETQ. The CDR3 is made up of 14 amino acids.

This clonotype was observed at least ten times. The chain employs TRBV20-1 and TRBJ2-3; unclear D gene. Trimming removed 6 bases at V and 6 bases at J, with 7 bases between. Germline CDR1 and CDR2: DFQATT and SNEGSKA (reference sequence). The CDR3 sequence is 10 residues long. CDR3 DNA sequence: TGCAGTGCCCCCGTGGATACGCAGTATTTT. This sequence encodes CSAPVDTQYF.

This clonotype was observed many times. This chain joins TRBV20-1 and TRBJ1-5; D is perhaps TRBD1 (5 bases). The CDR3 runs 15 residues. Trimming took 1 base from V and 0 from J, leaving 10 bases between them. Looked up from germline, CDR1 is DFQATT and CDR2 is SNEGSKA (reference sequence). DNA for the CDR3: TGCAGTGCTAGAGTGGGGGTTTATAGCAATCAGCCCCAGCATTTT. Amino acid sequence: CSARVGVYSNQPQHF.